A single sample gave rise to the 11 T cell receptor beta chains below, sequenced in a study of blood T cell dynamics during melanoma immunotherapy. Sequenced by immunoSEQ multiplex PCR; TCRdb stores in-frame clones only, minus some. The repertoire has around 15,000 clones, over 65% of them found once; the top ten carry approximately 4.2%. Indicated time point: pre-treatment baseline. Sequenced here: blood, sampled from a patient treated with checkpoint blockade. The receptors were sampled from a human donor with melanoma.

This clone was picked up one time. V gene TRBV18 combines with J gene TRBJ2-5, with 11 bases that match TRBD2. V trimming: 1 base; J trimming: 4 bases; junction bases outside the gene matches: 5. Germline loops: CDR1 KGHSH, CDR2 LQKENI. This CDR3 comprises 16 residues. CDR3: CASSPLLAGGLETQYF. The CDR3 region has the DNA TGTGCCAGCTCACCACTCCTAGCGGGGGGCTTAGAGACCCAGTACTTC.

The chain carries TRBV7-2 and TRBJ1-2; D call uncertain. Germline V gene data show CDR1 as SGHTA and CDR2 as FQGNSA. CDR3 size: 11 residues. The V gene lost 5 bases and the J gene lost 8 bases, with 9 bases spanning the gap. The CDR3 nucleotides read TGTGCCAGCAGCGCGGGGTGGGGCTACACCTTC. Its protein is CASSAGWGYTF.

The chain combines TRBV6-6 with TRBJ1-4, with unresolved D. Germline CDR1 MNHNY, CDR2 SVGAGI (reference sequence). V lost 2 bases, J lost 5 bases, and 6 bases lay in between. This CDR3 region has 13 residues. CDR3 protein: CASSYENNEKLFF. CDR3 DNA sequence: TGTGCCAGCAGTTACGAAAACAATGAAAAACTGTTTTTT.

This clone was seen a handful of times. The genes are TRBV6-5 and TRBJ2-7; D is uncertain. The germline V gene encodes CDR1 MNHEY and CDR2 SVGAGI. Deletions cut 2 bases from V and 2 bases from J, with 7 bases between. This CDR3 spans 13 amino acids. The CDR3 is CASSYRATYEQYF. The DNA of the CDR3 is TGTGCCAGCAGTTACCGGGCCACCTACGAGCAGTACTTC.

CDR3 in DNA: TGTGCCAGCAGCTTTTTGACAGGGGGCTACGAGCAGTACTTC. Translation gives CASSFLTGGYEQYF. V and J are TRBV11-1 and TRBJ2-7, with 9 bases that match TRBD1. The CDR3 is 14 residues long. Germline V gives CDR1 SGHAT, CDR2 FQDESV (reference sequence). The ends lost 3 bases at V and 3 bases at J; junction bases unmatched: 3.

V usage is TRBV18 and J usage is TRBJ2-3; 8 bases map to TRBD1. This CDR3 has 15 residues. Trimming removed 3 bases from V and 2 bases from J; junction bases left unmatched: 4. Germline-derived CDR1 and CDR2 are KGHSH and LQKENI. As DNA, the CDR3 is TGTGCCAGCTCACCCACAGGGGGAACCACAGATACGCAGTATTTT. Residues: CASSPTGGTTDTQYF.

This chain links TRBV10-3 with TRBJ2-3, with TRBD2 identical over 9 bases. V shed 0 bases and J 2 bases; nucleotides not matched to a gene: 9. CDR1 ENHRY and CDR2 SYGVKD come from the germline V gene. The CDR3 extends over 18 amino acids. CDR3 sequence (DNA): TGTGCCATCAGTGAGTCGACGGAGCTAGCGGGGACCACAGATACGCAGTATTTT. Translated, it gives CAISESTELAGTTDTQYF.

The chain couples TRBV5-4 to TRBJ2-1, with 7 bases matching TRBD1. The J segment lost 3 bases and the V segment lost 4 bases, leaving 10 bases of the junction unmatched. The germline gives CDR1 SGHNT, CDR2 YYREEE (reference sequence). CDR3 length: 16 amino acids. CDR3 loop: CASSGPTGIHYNEQFF. The DNA for the CDR3 is TGTGCCAGCAGCGGACCGACAGGGATCCACTACAATGAGCAGTTCTTC. Variable domain in full (rest from reference TRBV5-4 and TRBJ2-1): ETGVTQSPTHLIKTRGQQVTLRCSSQSGHNTVSWYQQALGQGPQFIFQYYREEENGRGNFPPRFSGLQFPNYSSELNVNALELDDSALYLCASSGPTGIHYNEQFFGPGTRLTVL.

J is TRBJ2-5 and V is TRBV10-2, with D hard to call. The last part of the DNA fits TRBJ2-7 better; the J call may be wrong. The length of the CDR3 is 11 residues. The germline CDR1 and CDR2 sequences are WSHSY and SAAADI. The DNA for the CDR3 is TGCGCCAGCAGTGAGAGCTACGAGCAGTACTTC. Residues: CASSESYEQYF.

This rearrangement joins TRBV28 to TRBJ2-1; 8 bases agree with TRBD2. V lost 5 bases and J lost 2; bases outside the gene matches: 11. The CDR3 contains 17 residues. The germline V gene has CDR1 MDHEN and CDR2 SYDVKM. CDR3 residues: CASSHISGTRAYNEQFF. DNA for the CDR3: TGTGCCAGCAGTCACATATCCGGGACTAGGGCCTACAATGAGCAGTTCTTC.

The rearrangement joins TRBV19 to TRBJ2-1; 11 nucleotides match TRBD2. Germline values: CDR1 LNHDA, CDR2 SQIVND (reference sequence). V dropped 6 bases and J dropped 5; count of bases not matched to a gene: 9. CDR3 length: 16 residues. CDR3 amino acids: CASSALAGGPDNEQFF. In DNA form, the CDR3 reads TGTGCCAGTAGCGCTCTAGCGGGGGGCCCGGACAATGAGCAGTTCTTC.